This TCR beta chain was captured by sequencing in a study of blood T cell repertoires in COVID-19. Across the study: Sites in the United States, Italy and Spain provided acute and convalescent COVID-19 samples.

Germline values: CDR1 KGHSH, CDR2 LQKENI. J lost 2 bases, V lost 2 bases, and 1 base had no gene match. The CDR3 loop spans 16 amino acids. In the original analysis: Quantification of nucleated cells was approximated via reference gene primer amplification. Assay used: immunoSEQ multiplex PCR; TCRdb lists only in-frame clones, some missing. That table is the source of V, J and clone size, and D and trimming were worked out from the DNA. The data hold about 440,000 clones, with 70% to 90% observed a single time. Recruited during active infection, patients (from Seattle) were subsequently followed longitudinally.

The chain recombines TRBV18 with TRBJ1-5; 12 bases match TRBD1. This sequence originates from a woman aged 45-60 years with COVID-19, enrolled during active disease. Sample: peripheral blood. CDR3: CASSPGTGGGNQPQHF. CDR3 sequence (DNA): TGTGCCAGCTCACCAGGGACAGGGGGCGGCAATCAGCCCCAGCATTTT.